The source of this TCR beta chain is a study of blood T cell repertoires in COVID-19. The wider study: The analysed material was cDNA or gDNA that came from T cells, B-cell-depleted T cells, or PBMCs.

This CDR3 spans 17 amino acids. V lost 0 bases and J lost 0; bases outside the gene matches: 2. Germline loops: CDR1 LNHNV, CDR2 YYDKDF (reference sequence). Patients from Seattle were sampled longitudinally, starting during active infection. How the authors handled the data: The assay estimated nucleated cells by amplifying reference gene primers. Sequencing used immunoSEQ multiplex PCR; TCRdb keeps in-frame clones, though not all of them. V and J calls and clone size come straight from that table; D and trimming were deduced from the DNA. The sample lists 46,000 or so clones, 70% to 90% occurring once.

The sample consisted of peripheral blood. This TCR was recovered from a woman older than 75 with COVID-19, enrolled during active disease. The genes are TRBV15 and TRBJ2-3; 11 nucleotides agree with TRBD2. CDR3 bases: TGTGCCACCAGCAGAGAACCTAGCGGGAGGAGCACAGATACGCAGTATTTT. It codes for CATSREPSGRSTDTQYF.